What follows is one TCR beta chain and its context. The V end was cut by 10 bases, the J end by 2 bases, with 14 bases between. This CDR3 region has 14 residues. CDR1 is MNHEY and CDR2 is SVGAGI in the germline V gene. This specimen comes from a study of blood T cell repertoires in COVID-19. Libraries were prepared by immunoSEQ multiplex PCR; TCRdb keeps only in-frame clonotypes and omits some of them. The repertoire holds 300,000 to 350,000 clones, with approximately 90% as singletons. Source material: PBMCs or T cells enriched from blood (not recorded which). J is TRBJ2-2 and V is TRBV6-5; D remains ambiguous. The TCR comes from a woman aged 25 to 39 who had been exposed to COVID-19. CDR3 region: CATTQIFNTGELFF. In DNA form, the CDR3 reads TGTGCCACCACCCAGATTTTTAACACCGGGGAGCTGTTTTTT.